Included here is one TCR beta chain sequence, with context. Its recognized antigen is unknown. The sample holds no much larger clone one base away, and base qualities are not on file. This specimen belongs to a study of blood T cell repertoires in COVID-19 (dated by TCRdb to 2019 to 2021). Regarding the research as a whole: Samples from collaborators originated in the United States, Italy and Spain and spanned both the acute and convalescent phases of COVID-19. The prospective study material was composed of cDNA or gDNA derived from T cells, B-cell-depleted T cells, or PBMCs. Subjects who had been exposed to COVID-19, were actively infected with it, or had recovered from it provided the deeply sampled blood TCRbeta repertoires that made up the dataset. The repertoires were released in a freely available public database intended as a resource for research on the immune response to SARS-CoV-2. The samples were drawn from the first 160 participants of the ongoing ImmuneRACE study and from 1,254 subjects provided by 6 global collaborators. A de-identified subject ID, COVID-19 status, age in years and sex were almost always included in the sample metadata. HLA class I and class II types, where available, came from metadata supplied by the sample provider rather than from assay-based typing.

Collaborating institutions collected whole blood in K2EDTA tubes following their own protocols. For TCRbeta analysis, collaborators shipped samples in one of three forms: frozen whole blood, isolated PBMCs, or DNA extracted from either of those sample types. Counted from cysteine to phenylalanine, this CDR3 has 15 amino acids. CDR3 DNA only is kept here, 45 bases in frame from base 1. Compared with germline, V lacks 5 bases and J lacks 3 bases; bases without a gene match: 6. CDR1 SGHTA and CDR2 FQGNSA are derived from the germline V gene. The immunoSEQ Assay, a bias-controlled multiplex PCR, was used to amplify TCRbeta CDR3 regions from genomic DNA. The published analysis was carried out like this. Within the assay, amplification of reference gene primers was used to estimate how many nucleated cells each sample contained. Sequence reads were collapsed and filtered to measure the absolute abundance of every unique TCRbeta CDR3 rearrangement. For each sample, productive Simpson clonality was calculated as the square root of Simpson's diversity index across productive rearrangements. TCRdb holds this immuneACCESS table with in-frame rearrangements only. Some clones are missing; in checked studies, unresolved V genes explain under half, and the rest has no known cause. V and J calls plus clone size are reproduced from that table; the DNA served to infer D and trimming. A total of a few hundred thousand clones appear in this sample, about 83% of them only once. The leading ten clones occupy about 7.4% of the sample.

What the research found in general, with its limitations: The quantity of clinical and demographic metadata differed by source and by participant and was supplied without curation.

This clonotype was sampled from a woman aged 45 to 65 with acute or convalescent COVID-19. Sequenced material: peripheral blood. The rearranged segments are TRBV7-2 and TRBJ1-2; a stretch of 10 junction bases matches TRBD1. The sequenced DNA is TGTGCCAGCAGCCCCAGACAGGGGGCACACTATGGCTACACCTTC. It is translated as CASSPRQGAHYGYTF. Supplemented by the reference TRBV7-2 and TRBJ1-2 proteins around the CDR3, the complete variable domain is GAGVSQSPSNKVTEKGKDVELRCDPISGHTALYWYRQSLGQGLEFLIYFQGNSAPDKSGLPSDRFSAERTGGSVSTLTIQRTQQEDSAVYLCASSPRQGAHYGYTFGSGTRLTVV.